These 20 T cell receptor beta chains originate from one sample sequenced in a study of shared clonotypes between healthy human individuals. Using immunoSEQ multiplex PCR, the repertoire was profiled, and TCRdb retains in-frame clones only, with some absent. The data hold over 2,000,000 clones, with 85% to 95% observed a single time. CD45RO-negative cells were positively selected for CCR7, leaving out terminally differentiated effector memory CD45RA+ cells. Sequences were obtained from naive CD8+ T cells from PBMCs. These receptors all come from a man younger than 35 in good health. Some clones in this sample may be carry-over from other donors' samples.

The chain couples TRBV4-1 to TRBJ2-1; D uncertain. Trimming took 2 bases from V and 4 from J, leaving 9 bases between them. Germline V gene lookup returns CDR1 MGHRA and CDR2 YSYEKL. CDR3 length equals 14 residues. The chain's CDR3 is CASSQLNNYNEQFF. The CDR3 coding sequence is TGCGCCAGCAGCCAATTGAACAATTACAATGAGCAGTTCTTC.

The chain links TRBV27 to TRBJ2-2; tentative D call: TRBD1 (5 bases). V dropped 3 bases and J dropped 3 bases, with 11 bases sitting between them. CDR1 and CDR2 (germline): MNHEY, SMNVEV (reference sequence). This CDR3 is 15 amino acids long. The CDR3 DNA sequence: TGTGCCAGCAGTTTCCAGGGTAGTTACACCGGGGAGCTGTTTTTT. Protein sequence: CASSFQGSYTGELFF.

This chain uses TRBV30 with TRBJ1-4; no firm D call. The ends were cut back, 4 bases at V and 7 bases at J, with 13 bases in the middle. CDR1 is GTSNPN, CDR2 SVGIG, per germline (reference sequence). The CDR3 has 13 residues. CDR3 DNA: TGTGCCTGGACGCCTTTGTCGGGTGAAAAACTGTTTTTT. Its protein is CAWTPLSGEKLFF.

J is TRBJ1-1 and V is TRBV18, with D unresolved. Germline V CDR1 and CDR2: KGHSH, LQKENI. The V gene lost 6 bases and the J gene lost 4 bases, with 18 bases spanning the gap. The CDR3 sequence is 15 residues long. The CDR3 DNA reads TGTGCCAGCTCCCCGGCGGAGTCTTCGAGCACTGAAGCTTTCTTT. This codes for CASSPAESSSTEAFF.

V usage is TRBV5-5 and J usage is TRBJ2-7; 10 positions agree with TRBD2. V shed 0 bases, J shed 6 bases, and the junction held 3 bases outside the gene matches. Germline V lookup: CDR1 SGHKS, CDR2 YYEKEE (reference sequence). This CDR3 region has 14 residues. The CDR3: CASSLGLAGAEQYF. CDR3 bases: TGTGCCAGCAGCTTGGGCCTAGCGGGAGCCGAGCAGTACTTC.

The CDR3, as DNA: TGTGCCAGCAGTCCGGGTCGCGGGGATACGCAGTATTTT. It encodes CASSPGRGDTQYF. The chain carries TRBV27 and TRBJ2-3; possibly TRBD2 for D (5 bases). The V end lost 5 bases, the J end lost 6 bases, and 12 bases lay between the germline ends. From germline, CDR1 is MNHEY and CDR2 SMNVEV (reference sequence). CDR3 size: 13 residues.

The V and J genes are TRBV27 and TRBJ1-4; no reliable D call. Trimming took off 5 bases at V and 0 bases at J, with 4 bases between the two ends. CDR1 is MNHEY and CDR2 is SMNVEV in the germline V gene (reference sequence). CDR3 size: 13 residues. Here the CDR3 reads CASSGSTNEKLFF. CDR3 DNA sequence: TGTGCCAGCAGTGGTTCAACTAATGAAAAACTGTTTTTT.

V usage is TRBV14 and J usage is TRBJ1-2; D remains unclear. Trimming took off 4 bases at V and 4 bases at J, with 10 bases between the two ends. CDR1 SGHDN and CDR2 FVKESK come from the germline V gene. This CDR3 has 13 amino acids. CDR3 sequence reads: CASSLEQIYGYTF. CDR3 sequence (DNA): TGTGCCAGCAGCCTAGAGCAGATCTATGGCTACACCTTC.

The rearrangement links TRBV27 to TRBJ2-3; the D is unclear. CDR1 is MNHEY and CDR2 is SMNVEV in the germline V gene (reference sequence). V lost 3 bases to trimming and J lost 2 bases, with 6 bases between them. CDR3 length: 13 residues. Written as DNA, the CDR3 is TGTGCCAGCAGTTTGATAATCACAGATACGCAGTATTTT. Translating gives CASSLIITDTQYF.

The rearrangement uses TRBV2 and TRBJ2-5; D unclear. The V gene lost 3 bases and the J gene lost 0 bases, with 5 bases spanning the gap. The CDR3 is 13 residues long. Germline V gene sequence: CDR1 SNHLY, CDR2 FYNNEI. CDR3 sequence (DNA): TGTGCCAGCAGTGAGGGGTACCAAGAGACCCAGTACTTC. Residues: CASSEGYQETQYF.

This clone was seen once. This CDR3 is CASSLGGPSSYNEQFF. In DNA form, the CDR3 reads TGTGCCAGCAGCTTAGGCGGGCCAAGCTCCTACAATGAGCAGTTCTTC. The chain has TRBV7-3 and TRBJ2-1; TRBD2 might be the D (5 bases). This CDR3 has 16 residues. Trimming took off 2 bases at V and 0 bases at J, with 11 bases between the two ends. Germline lookup yields CDR1 SGHTA and CDR2 FQGTGA.

This chain joins TRBV30 and TRBJ1-6; D is unclear. V was shortened by 4 bases and J by 8 bases, with 12 bases between the two germline ends. CDR1 GTSNPN and CDR2 SVGIG come from the germline V gene (reference sequence). CDR3 length: 13 residues. The CDR3 DNA follows: TGTGCCTGGAACCCGATCGGGCATTCACCCCTCCACTTT. It codes for CAWNPIGHSPLHF.

The gene calls are TRBV7-3 and TRBJ1-2, with a weak D call TRBD1 (5 bases). The CDR3 has 13 residues. Trimming took off 3 bases at V and 5 bases at J, with 10 bases between the two ends. CDR1 is SGHTA, CDR2 FQGTGA, per germline. Here the CDR3 DNA reads TGTGCCAGCAGCTTTGGCAGGGAGTATGGCTACACCTTC. The encoded protein is CASSFGREYGYTF.

This chain connects TRBV7-8 to TRBJ1-3, with D possibly being TRBD1 (5 bases). Trimming left V 5 bases short and J 2 bases short, with 16 bases between. The CDR3 runs 16 residues. Germline CDR1 reads SGHVS; CDR2 reads FQNEAQ. CDR3 sequence reads: CASSTLLGDAGNTIYF. The CDR3 DNA reads TGTGCCAGCAGCACGCTCTTGGGGGACGCTGGAAACACCATATATTTT.

V and J are TRBV7-9 and TRBJ2-2, with a possible D match to TRBD2 (5 bases). The CDR3 length is 16 residues. Looked up from germline, CDR1 is SEHNR and CDR2 is FQNEAQ (reference sequence). Trimming cost V 2 bases and J 4 bases, with 14 bases left between them. The CDR3 here is CASSLLGNHGTGELFF. The CDR3, as DNA: TGTGCCAGCAGCTTACTCGGGAACCACGGCACCGGGGAGCTGTTTTTT.

The chain employs TRBV5-4 and TRBJ2-3; D is perhaps TRBD2 (7 bases). CDR3 length: 15 residues. Germline loops: CDR1 SGHNT, CDR2 YYREEE (reference sequence). The V end lost 2 bases, the J end lost 2 bases, and 12 bases lay between the germline ends. In DNA, the CDR3 is TGTGCCAGCAGCTTAGGGGGGAGGGACACAGATACGCAGTATTTT. It is translated as CASSLGGRDTDTQYF.

J is TRBJ2-3 and V is TRBV7-2; no reliable D call. The CDR3 runs to 14 residues. The V gene lost 1 base and the J gene lost 5 bases, with 10 bases spanning the gap. CDR1 SGHTA and CDR2 FQGNSA come from the germline V gene. The CDR3 DNA is TGTGCCAGCAGCTTAGTTTCGGATGAAGATACGCAGTATTTT. Protein: CASSLVSDEDTQYF.

The chain couples TRBV1 to TRBJ1-4. TRBV1 is listed as a pseudogene. The CDR3 loop spans 19 amino acids. The DNA for the CDR3 is TGCACCAGCAGCCAGGTACAACGATTTTTCGGGCAGGGAGACGAAAAACTGTTTTTT. It is translated as CTSSQVQRFFGQGDEKLFF.

The chain links TRBV9 to TRBJ1-2; no firm D call. V lost 2 bases and J 4 bases, leaving 15 bases between the germline ends. CDR3 length: 15 residues. CDR1 and CDR2 from the germline V gene are SGDLS and YYNGEE. DNA for the CDR3: TGTGCCAGCAGCGTTGGACGGAGAGATTTCTATGGCTACACCTTC. Translated: CASSVGRRDFYGYTF.

The CDR3 region is CASSFPTGTGAGNTIYF. The DNA of the CDR3 is TGTGCCAGCAGCTTCCCCACCGGGACAGGGGCCGGAAACACCATATATTTT. The V call is TRBV13, the J call TRBJ1-3; 10 nucleotides line up with TRBD1. The trim removed 3 bases at V and 4 bases at J, leaving 9 bases unmatched. The CDR3 spans 17 residues. Germline values: CDR1 PRHDT, CDR2 FYEKMQ (reference sequence).